The subject of this entry is one TCR beta chain. These data come from a study of T cell repertoires in cytomegalovirus infection. This CDR3 spans 15 amino acids. The V gene lost 6 bases and the J gene lost 6 bases, with 18 bases spanning the gap. Germline CDR1 and CDR2: SNHLY and FYNNEI. TCRdb reprocessed the reads with MiXCR, giving one entry per CDR3 protein. The data show a few hundred thousand distinct CDR3 sequences, about 17% seen once. The sequence came from a human donor in good health (CMV status not recorded). Some clones in this sample may be carry-over from other donors' samples. Sequencing was done on a sample of PBMCs. The chain joins TRBV2 to TRBJ1-5; D call uncertain. The CDR3: CASSPGRVVGQPQHF. CDR3 DNA: TGTGCCAGCAGCCCTGGACGGGTTGTCGGTCAGCCCCAGCATTTT.